What follows describes a single TCR beta chain. The antigen it recognizes is unknown. No per-base quality is available; no much larger clone lies one base away. This sample stems from a study of T cell repertoires in cytomegalovirus infection (dated 2019 in TCRdb). Notes on the research overall: The peptide stimulations were aimed at well-studied HLA-B-restricted epitopes as well as recently identified HLA-C-restricted CMV epitopes, whose presentation resists viral immunomodulation. Donor HLA type was relevant to the analysis, as public TCR beta signatures indicated carriage of CMV infection together with the matching HLA type. The paper as a whole reports these results and caveats: Carriers of CMV infection plus the relevant HLA type were discriminated by the cumulative frequency of public TCR beta family members in the study cohort and in an independent roughly 380-donor cohort. In the ex vivo response, HLA-C-restricted CMV-specific TCR beta clonotypes were dominant, and in two of eight donors the single most frequent clonotype came from this HLA-C-restricted group.

The CDR3 has 15 amino acids, counting the end cysteine and phenylalanine. This entry keeps only the CDR3 DNA: 45 bases, framed from base 1. The germline V and J ends show losses of 4 bases and 5 bases respectively, and no gene match explains 5 bases of the junction. For CDR1 and CDR2, the germline V gene (reference sequence) lists LNHDA and SQIVND. Data came from an Illumina HiSeq 1500. TCRdb trimmed the raw reads at Q25, called clones with MiXCR and kept productive beta chains. For every CDR3 protein sequence, its rows merge into one entry that carries the most common genes and DNA. The sample yields some 700,000 distinct CDR3 sequences; 30% to 35% were counted once. The ten largest account for about 20% of the sample. Reading the label with the study, this specimen's treatment or condition is: in vitro stimulation with specific CMV peptide epitopes to enrich CMV-specific T cells.

The sample was cultured PBMCs, taken from culture after CMV antigen stimulation. This receptor was obtained from a human donor in good health (CMV status not recorded). Some clones in this sample may be carry-over from other donors' samples. The chain was built from TRBV19 and TRBJ2-2; TRBD1 aligns with 9 central bases. CDR3 sequence: CASSTSTGGTGELFF. The DNA sequence is as follows: TGTGCCAGTAGTACGTCGACAGGGGGAACCGGGGAGCTGTTTTTT.